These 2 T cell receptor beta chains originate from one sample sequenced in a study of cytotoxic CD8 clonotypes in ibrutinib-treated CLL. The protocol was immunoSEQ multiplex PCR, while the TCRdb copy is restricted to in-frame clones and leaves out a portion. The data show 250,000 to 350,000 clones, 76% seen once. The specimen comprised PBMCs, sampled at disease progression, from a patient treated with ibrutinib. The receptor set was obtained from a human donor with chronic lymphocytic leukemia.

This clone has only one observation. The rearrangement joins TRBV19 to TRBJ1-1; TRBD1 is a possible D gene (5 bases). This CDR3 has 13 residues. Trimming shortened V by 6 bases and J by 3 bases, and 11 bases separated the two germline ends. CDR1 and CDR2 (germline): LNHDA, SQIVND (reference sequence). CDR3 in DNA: TGTGCCAGTAGGACCTGGGGGGACACTGAAGCTTTCTTT. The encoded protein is CASRTWGDTEAFF. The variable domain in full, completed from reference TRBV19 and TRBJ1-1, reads DGGITQSPKYLFRKEGQNVTLSCEQNLNHDAMYWYRQDPGQGLRLIYYSQIVNDFQKGDIAEGYSVSREKKESFPLTVTSAQKNPTAFYLCASRTWGDTEAFFGQGTRLTVV.

The CDR3 DNA is TGTGCCAGCAGCTTAGGGTCGGGCGGGGAGCTGTTTTTT. This gives the protein CASSLGSGGELFF. The chain has TRBV7-6 and TRBJ2-2, with unresolved D. Germline V lookup: CDR1 SGHVS, CDR2 FNYEAQ. The germline V and J ends were trimmed by 1 base and 7 bases, with 7 bases remaining between them. The CDR3 contains 13 residues.